A single sample gave rise to the 5 T cell receptor beta chains below, sequenced in a study of cytomegalovirus exposure and HLA in healthy donors. PCR primers comprised 60 Vbeta and 13 Jbeta primers. Sequenced by immunoSEQ multiplex PCR; TCRdb stores in-frame clones only, minus some. This table has around 140,000 clones, 76% appearing once. The sample was PBMCs. The source is a female donor in good health and CMV-seropositive.

This clone has a single count. The genes are TRBV6-4 and TRBJ2-2; 7 bases are shared with TRBD2. J was trimmed by 7 bases and V by 0 bases; bases with no gene match: 5. The germline V gene encodes CDR1 MRHNA and CDR2 SNTAGT. This CDR3 is 15 amino acids long. Here the CDR3 reads CASSDSASGNGELFF. The CDR3 region has the DNA TGTGCCAGCAGTGACTCGGCTAGCGGAAACGGGGAGCTGTTTTTT.

The chain joins TRBV7-8 to TRBJ1-2; weak D call: TRBD1 (6 bases). Trimming pared 5 bases from V and 2 bases from J, leaving 9 bases between. This CDR3 is built from 13 residues. Germline CDR1 SGHVS, CDR2 FQNEAQ. The CDR3 DNA is TGTGCCAGCAGCCGTACAGGGAACTATGGCTACACCTTC. Its translation: CASSRTGNYGYTF.

V usage is TRBV6-1 and J usage is TRBJ2-4; 10 bases fit TRBD2. The germline V gene encodes CDR1 MNHNS and CDR2 SASEGT. The CDR3 loop spans 19 amino acids. The ends lost 4 bases at V and 0 bases at J; junction bases unmatched: 12. CDR3 protein: CASSGVAGGIILAKNIQYF. The CDR3 nucleotides are TGTGCCAGCAGTGGAGTAGCGGGAGGAATCATTCTAGCCAAAAACATTCAGTACTTC.

This clone was recorded only once. The V call is TRBV30, the J call TRBJ2-7; 9 bases line up with TRBD1. The germline CDR1 and CDR2 sequences are GTSNPN and SVGIG (reference sequence). The V segment lost 5 bases and the J segment 0 bases; nucleotides outside the gene matches: 5. This CDR3 has 14 residues. The CDR3, as DNA: TGTGCCTGGTCCACAGGGGGCTCCTCCTACGAGCAGTACTTC. It translates to CAWSTGGSSYEQYF.

The chain recombines TRBV19 with TRBJ1-1; 7 positions match TRBD1. CDR3 length: 14 amino acids. Trimming took 5 bases from V and 11 from J; bases not matched to a gene: 14. Germline assignment: CDR1 LNHDA and CDR2 SQIVND (reference sequence). The CDR3 nucleotides are TGTGCCAGTAGTCCGAGAGGGACAGAAGCTTGGGCTTTCTTT. Residues: CASSPRGTEAWAFF.